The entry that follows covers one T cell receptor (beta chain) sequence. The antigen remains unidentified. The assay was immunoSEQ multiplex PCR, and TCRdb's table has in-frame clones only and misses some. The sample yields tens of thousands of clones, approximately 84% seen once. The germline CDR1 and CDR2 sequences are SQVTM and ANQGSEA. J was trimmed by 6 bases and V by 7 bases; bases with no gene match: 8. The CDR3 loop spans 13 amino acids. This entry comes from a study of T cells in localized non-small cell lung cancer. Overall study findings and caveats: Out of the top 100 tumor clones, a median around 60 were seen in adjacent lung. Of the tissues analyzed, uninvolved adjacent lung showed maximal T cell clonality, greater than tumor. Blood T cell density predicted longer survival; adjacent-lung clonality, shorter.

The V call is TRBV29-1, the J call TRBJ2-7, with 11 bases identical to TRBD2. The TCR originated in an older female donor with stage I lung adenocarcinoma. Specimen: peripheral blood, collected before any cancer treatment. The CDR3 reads CSGRLAGNGEQYF. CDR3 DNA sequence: TGCAGCGGGAGACTAGCGGGAAACGGCGAGCAGTACTTC.